In its sample, the clone carrying this T cell receptor beta chain was seen once. Its antigen is currently unknown. The data are from a study of vaccination effects on CD4 cells after COVID-19. This CDR3 region has 18 residues. The junction had 19 bases not matched to a gene; V was cut back by 5 bases and J by 5 bases. Germline-derived CDR1 and CDR2 are SGHAT and FQNNGV. Antigen-specific CD4+ T cells were expanded with viral peptide pools in the ViraFEST assay before sequencing. Upon completion of around 9 days in culture, CD4+ T cells were isolated. Infection dated between March and December 2020, before the Alpha, Beta and Delta variants reached the United States. IL-2 at around 9.8 IU/ml and peptides at about 9.2 ug/ml were added to cultured PBMC, more than 1.5 million per well. Only in-frame clones appear in the TCRdb table, and some are missing; sequencing was by immunoSEQ multiplex PCR. The sample comprises under 20,000 clones, 70% to 75% of which are singletons, and roughly 15% rests with the top ten.

Study outcomes and limitations: Late post-vaccination, clones induced by infection and those induced by vaccine underwent marked clonal contraction. Early post-infection timepoints were missing from the study, which also had few convalescent patients.

The TCR comes from a human donor who had a prior SARS-CoV-2 infection. The J gene is TRBJ2-3, the V gene TRBV11-2; 7 bases align to TRBD1. The specimen comprised CD4+ T cells from PBMCs cultured with SARS-CoV-2 spike peptides, sampled before COVID-19 vaccination. The CDR3: CASSPGGFIPATGDTQYF. The CDR3 coding sequence is TGTGCCAGCAGCCCAGGGGGTTTCATCCCAGCCACAGGAGATACGCAGTATTTT.